This is a list of T cell receptor beta chains from one sample in a study of naive and memory T cell subsets. TCRdb reprocessed the UMI-ligation and nested PCR reads with MiXCR, giving one entry per CDR3 protein. The data show about 18,000 distinct CDR3 sequences, around 10% seen once. Sequences were obtained from central memory CD8+ T cells from blood. The receptors originated from a human donor in good health. Each CDR3 is given with its conserved first and last residue. Fields, in order: clone size, V gene, D gene, J gene, CDR3 protein, CDR3 DNA. The D gene is left open where the match is weak. Size values are once, few and many counts, or a class for expanded clones, and some rows have none.

>few|TRBV19|-|TRBJ2-4
CASISGGNIQYF
TGTGCCAGTATCTCAGGGGGGAACATTCAGTACTTC
>many|TRBV6-2/TRBV6-3|TRBD1|TRBJ2-3
CASSLGPGQGADTQYF
TGTGCCAGCAGTTTGGGACCGGGACAGGGGGCAGATACGCAGTATTTT
>many|TRBV6-2/TRBV6-3|-|TRBJ2-3
CASSYPASTDTQYF
TGTGCCAGCAGTTATCCTGCTAGCACAGATACGCAGTATTTT
>few|TRBV6-5|-|TRBJ1-2
CASPYGYTF
TGTGCCAGCCCGTATGGCTACACCTTC
>medium-sized|TRBV7-6|-|TRBJ2-1
CASSLAMGYNEQFF
TGTGCCAGCAGCTTAGCCATGGGCTACAATGAGCAGTTCTTC
>many|TRBV7-9|-|TRBJ2-7
CASSVTREQYF
TGTGCCAGCAGCGTAACGAGAGAGCAGTACTTC
>few|TRBV6-4|-|TRBJ1-6
CASSDSPANNSPLHF
TGTGCCAGCAGTGACTCGCCGGCCAACAATTCACCCCTCCACTTT
>few|TRBV6-5|-|TRBJ1-6
CASSSPSYNSPLHF
TGTGCCAGCAGTTCCCCCTCCTATAATTCACCCCTCCACTTT
>few|TRBV7-2|TRBD2|TRBJ2-7
CASSPGLAGVAYEQYF
TGTGCCAGCAGCCCGGGACTAGCGGGGGTCGCCTACGAGCAGTACTTC
>-|TRBV6-2/TRBV6-3|TRBD2|TRBJ2-7
CASESATGLYEQYF
TGTGCCAGCGAAAGCGCTACGGGACTATACGAGCAGTACTTC
>many|TRBV21-1|-|TRBJ2-7
CASSPDRNLYEQYF
TGTGCCAGCAGCCCCGACAGGAACCTTTACGAGCAGTACTTC
>medium-sized|TRBV2|-|TRBJ2-7
CASSEAAVPEQYF
TGTGCCAGCAGTGAAGCAGCAGTCCCCGAGCAGTACTTC
>-|TRBV20-1|TRBD2|TRBJ2-1
CSASSGGDYNEQFF
TGCAGTGCTTCCAGCGGGGGGGACTACAATGAGCAGTTCTTC
>many|TRBV4-3|TRBD2|TRBJ2-3
CASSQIYGEGRDTQYF
TGCGCCAGCAGCCAAATCTACGGGGAGGGCAGAGATACGCAGTATTTT
>-|TRBV4-3|-|TRBJ2-1
CASSQAFTWEQFF
TGCGCCAGCAGCCAAGCCTTTACTTGGGAGCAGTTCTTC
>few|TRBV4-2|TRBD2|TRBJ2-1
CASSQGWREGFVSEQFF
TGTGCCAGCAGCCAGGGGTGGCGGGAGGGATTTGTTAGTGAGCAGTTCTTC
>-|TRBV7-6|TRBD1|TRBJ1-2
CASSATGGDYGYTF
TGTGCCAGCAGCGCCACAGGGGGTGACTATGGCTACACCTTC
>few|TRBV25-1|TRBD1|TRBJ2-5
CASTAPPVTGDVETQYF
TGTGCCAGCACTGCCCCCCCGGTGACAGGGGACGTGGAGACCCAGTACTTC
>few|TRBV19|-|TRBJ2-7
CASMDSLFSYEQYF
TGTGCCAGTATGGACAGCTTATTCTCCTACGAGCAGTACTTC
>many|TRBV12-3/TRBV12-4|TRBD1|TRBJ2-7
CASSLAGGDEQYF
TGTGCCAGCAGTTTAGCAGGGGGCGACGAGCAGTACTTC
>medium-sized|TRBV20-1|-|TRBJ2-2
CSARGAPDSGELFF
TGCAGTGCTAGAGGAGCGCCGGACAGCGGGGAGCTGTTTTTT
>-|TRBV4-1|TRBD1|TRBJ1-4
CASSQDQGANEKLFF
TGCGCCAGCAGCCAAGATCAGGGGGCTAATGAAAAACTGTTTTTT
>many|TRBV20-1|TRBD1|TRBJ2-7
CSARVTGTGGTEQYF
TGCAGTGCTAGAGTCACCGGGACAGGGGGCACCGAGCAGTACTTC
>-|TRBV20-1|-|TRBJ2-5
CSARDGGADETQYF
TGCAGTGCTAGAGATGGGGGGGCTGATGAGACCCAGTACTTC
>few|TRBV19|-|TRBJ1-2
CASNQYSIRDNQPYGYTF
TGTGCCAGTAACCAATATTCTATCCGGGACAATCAGCCCTATGGCTACACCTTC
>few|TRBV6-4|TRBD2|TRBJ2-3
CASSKRGSTDTQYF
TGTGCCAGCAGTAAGCGGGGGTCCACAGATACGCAGTATTTT
>many|TRBV20-1|-|TRBJ1-5
CSARKYPGDSNQPQHF
TGCAGTGCTAGAAAATACCCCGGGGATAGCAATCAGCCCCAGCATTTT
>many|TRBV18|-|TRBJ2-3
CASSPPSGASTDTQYF
TGTGCCAGCTCACCACCTAGCGGAGCCTCAACAGATACGCAGTATTTT
>-|TRBV20-1|TRBD1|TRBJ1-5
CSAFSGGEAQPQHF
TGCAGTGCATTCTCAGGGGGCGAAGCTCAGCCCCAGCATTTT
>few|TRBV20-1|-|TRBJ1-2
CSAHGSSNYGYTF
TGCAGTGCTCATGGGTCCTCTAACTATGGCTACACCTTC
>few|TRBV5-6|-|TRBJ1-2
CASTLHWGYGYTF
TGTGCCAGCACCCTCCATTGGGGATATGGCTACACCTTC
>-|TRBV7-2|-|TRBJ1-2
CASSLGGSPYTF
TGTGCCAGCAGCTTAGGAGGATCCCCATACACCTTC
>-|TRBV27|-|TRBJ1-6
CASSARGSYNSPLHF
TGTGCCAGCAGCGCCAGGGGCTCCTATAATTCACCCCTCCACTTT
>few|TRBV6-1|-|TRBJ2-7
CASSDIGGETYEQYF
TGTGCCAGCAGTGATATCGGGGGCGAGACTTACGAGCAGTACTTC
>-|TRBV5-8|TRBD1|TRBJ2-3
CASSWTGRDTQYF
TGTGCCAGCAGCTGGACAGGGCGGGATACGCAGTATTTT